The 25 T cell receptor beta chains reported below all come from one sample, sequenced in a study of blood T cell repertoires in COVID-19. Profiled with immunoSEQ multiplex PCR; TCRdb holds only in-frame clones, not every one. In the table there are around 230,000 clones, roughly 80% of which are singletons. The sequenced material came from peripheral blood. The receptor set was obtained from a woman of 80 years or more with acute or convalescent COVID-19.

The chain uses TRBV9 and TRBJ1-2, with TRBD1 matching 7 bases. Germline V lookup: CDR1 SGDLS, CDR2 YYNGEE. The CDR3 loop spans 14 amino acids. V trimming: 4 bases; J trimming: 2 bases; junction bases outside the gene matches: 5. The CDR3 nucleotides read TGTGCCAGCAGCCCTTCGACAGGGAACTATGGCTACACCTTC. Encoded protein: CASSPSTGNYGYTF.

This clone was counted only a few times. Additional DNA sequences in this sample encode the identical CDR3. J is TRBJ1-1 and V is TRBV19; 8 bases agree with TRBD1. This CDR3 region has 13 residues. Germline CDR1 LNHDA, CDR2 SQIVND (reference sequence). J lost 3 bases, V lost 4 bases, and 1 base had no gene match. The chain's CDR3 is CASSTTGDTEAFF. The CDR3 bases are TGTGCCAGTAGTACGACAGGGGACACTGAAGCTTTCTTT.

This clone was counted between two and nine times. The rearrangement uses TRBV10-1 and TRBJ2-7; D is possibly TRBD2 (5 bases). The germline CDR1 and CDR2 sequences are WNHNN and SYGVQD (reference sequence). The V end was cut by 9 bases, the J end by 3 bases, with 9 bases between. CDR3 length: 11 residues. In nucleotides, the CDR3 is TGCGCCAGTAAACGGGGCTACGAGCAGTACTTC. Translating gives CASKRGYEQYF.

This clone was detected a few times. The CDR3 DNA follows: TGTGCCAGCAGTCTTTCGGGGTTTCGCACTGAAGCTTTCTTT. Amino acid sequence: CASSLSGFRTEAFF. The chain employs TRBV7-9 and TRBJ1-1; D is uncertain. Trimming took off 6 bases at V and 4 bases at J, with 15 bases between the two ends. This CDR3 comprises 14 residues. Germline V gives CDR1 SEHNR, CDR2 FQNEAQ (reference sequence). Together with reference TRBV7-9 and TRBJ1-1, the CDR3 gives the full variable domain: DTGVSQNPRHKITKRGQNVTFRCDPISEHNRLYWYRQTLGQGPEFLTYFQNEAQLEKSRLLSDRFSAERPKGSFSTLEIQRTEQGDSAMYLCASSLSGFRTEAFFGQGTRLTVV.

This clone has a handful of counts. V usage is TRBV2 and J usage is TRBJ2-7, with D tentatively TRBD1 (6 bases). The CDR3 covers 14 residues. Deletions cut 9 bases from V and 3 bases from J, with 18 bases between. Germline CDR1 is SNHLY and CDR2 is FYNNEI. CDR3 protein: CASLDGQKRYEQYF. The CDR3 nucleotides are TGTGCCAGTCTGGACGGACAGAAACGCTACGAGCAGTACTTC.

The chain carries TRBV7-6 and TRBJ2-7; D may be TRBD1 (5 bases). The CDR3 is 14 amino acids. CDR1 is SGHVS and CDR2 is FNYEAQ in the germline V gene. V was trimmed by 5 bases and J by 3 bases, leaving 14 bases between them. CDR3 sequence reads: CASSVLQGNYEQYF. CDR3 bases: TGTGCCAGCAGCGTCCTCCAGGGAAACTACGAGCAGTACTTC.

With regard to this clone: Other DNA sequences within the sample encode an identical CDR3. The V and J genes are TRBV12-3 or TRBV12-4 and TRBJ1-5; TRBD1 is a possible D gene (5 bases). Trimming removed 3 bases at V and 9 bases at J, with 6 bases between. There are 11 residues in the CDR3. CDR3: CASSLGGPQHF. Here the CDR3 DNA reads TGTGCCAGCAGTTTGGGGGGGCCCCAGCATTTT.

This sequence joins TRBV19 and TRBJ2-1; 7 nucleotides line up with TRBD1. Losses at the gene ends were 5 bases for V and 7 bases for J; bases not matched to a gene: 11. Germline V gene data show CDR1 as LNHDA and CDR2 as SQIVND (reference sequence). This CDR3 has 15 amino acids. The DNA for the CDR3 is TGTGCCAGTAGTTTTACAGGGGTGTCGGTGAATGAGCAGTTCTTC. Its translation is CASSFTGVSVNEQFF.

This clone was counted between two and nine times. This chain's CDR3 is CASSRDSYEKLFF. In nucleotides, the CDR3 is TGTGCCAGCAGTCGGGACAGCTATGAAAAACTGTTTTTT. The chain joins TRBV14 to TRBJ1-4; 7 bases are a match to TRBD1. This CDR3 is built from 13 residues. Trimming removed 6 bases from V and 6 bases from J; junction bases left unmatched: 4. CDR1 is SGHDN, CDR2 FVKESK, per germline.

The chain has TRBV7-6 and TRBJ2-3, with TRBD2 matching over 8 bases. J was trimmed by 2 bases and V by 5 bases; bases with no gene match: 9. CDR3 length: 16 amino acids. Germline values: CDR1 SGHVS, CDR2 FNYEAQ. The DNA for the CDR3 is TGTGCCAGCAGCCAAGGCCTAGCGGGCAACACAGATACGCAGTATTTT. Encoded protein: CASSQGLAGNTDTQYF.

This chain uses TRBV5-3 with TRBJ2-5; TRBD2 might be the D (6 bases). TRBV5-3 is noted as an ORF with a role that remains uncertain. The length of the CDR3 is 16 residues. The V end lost 1 base, the J end lost 5 bases, and 18 bases lay between the germline ends. CDR3 region: CARSLSRGRGSETQYF. The DNA of the CDR3 is TGTGCCAGAAGCTTGTCGCGGGGCCGGGGCTCTGAGACCCAGTACTTC.

J is TRBJ2-7 and V is TRBV6-2 or TRBV6-3; 11 bases agree with TRBD2. CDR3 length: 15 residues. From germline, CDR1 is MNHEY and CDR2 SVGEGT. V was pared by 5 bases and J by 4 bases, with 7 bases of the junction left unmatched. The CDR3 loop is CASSRPGLADYEQYF. The CDR3 DNA follows: TGTGCCAGCAGTCGGCCGGGACTAGCGGATTACGAGCAGTACTTC.

The rearrangement uses TRBV19 and TRBJ2-7, with D possibly being TRBD1 (6 bases). The CDR3 length is 14 residues. V was shortened by 1 base and J by 4 bases, with 11 bases between the two germline ends. Germline CDR1 and CDR2: LNHDA and SQIVND (reference sequence). CDR3 DNA: TGTGCCAGTAGTATAGGGCACAGGGAGTACGAGCAGTACTTC. Its translation: CASSIGHREYEQYF.

The V call is TRBV5-4, the J call TRBJ2-1; D not certain. The CDR3 consists of 14 residues. Germline V gene data show CDR1 as SGHNT and CDR2 as YYREEE (reference sequence). Deletions cut 0 bases from V and 5 bases from J, with 9 bases between. CDR3 region: CASSLANYHNEQFF. CDR3 sequence (DNA): TGTGCCAGCAGCTTGGCTAACTACCACAATGAGCAGTTCTTC. Full variable domain (remainder filled in from reference TRBV5-4 and TRBJ2-1): ETGVTQSPTHLIKTRGQQVTLRCSSQSGHNTVSWYQQALGQGPQFIFQYYREEENGRGNFPPRFSGLQFPNYSSELNVNALELDDSALYLCASSLANYHNEQFFGPGTRLTVL.

The V and J genes are TRBV5-3 and TRBJ2-2; D may be TRBD2 (5 bases). TRBV5-3 is assigned to the ORF class and has an uncertain function. V lost 0 bases, J lost 7 bases, and 10 bases lay in between. The CDR3 consists of 14 residues. The chain's CDR3 is CARSLGGLGGELFF. Here the CDR3 DNA reads TGTGCCAGAAGCTTGGGAGGGCTAGGCGGGGAGCTGTTTTTT.

The chain combines TRBV12-5 with TRBJ1-5, with 9 bases identical to TRBD1. CDR1 is LGHNT and CDR2 is FRNRAP in the germline V gene. The J segment lost 0 bases and the V segment lost 4 bases, leaving 4 bases of the junction unmatched. The CDR3 loop spans 16 amino acids. This CDR3 is CASGSGTGTSNQPQHF. CDR3 DNA sequence: TGTGCTAGTGGTTCCGGGACAGGGACTAGCAATCAGCCCCAGCATTTT. The full variable domain, completed using reference TRBV12-5 and TRBJ1-5, is DARVTQTPRHKVTEMGQEVTMRCQPILGHNTVFWYRQTMMQGLELLAYFRNRAPLDDSGMPKDRFSAEMPDATLATLKIQPSEPRDSAVYFCASGSGTGTSNQPQHFGDGTRLSIL.

This clone was seen once. The chain combines TRBV18 with TRBJ2-3, with a weak D call TRBD1 (5 bases). The ends were cut back, 6 bases at V and 6 bases at J, with 13 bases in the middle. The CDR3 is 13 residues long. Germline CDR1 and CDR2: KGHSH and LQKENI. In DNA form, the CDR3 reads TGTGCCAGCTCGAGTCTCAGGGATGATACGCAGTATTTT. This sequence encodes CASSSLRDDTQYF.

The chain carries TRBV28 and TRBJ2-1, with D maybe TRBD1 (6 bases). V was pared by 3 bases and J by 5 bases, with 17 bases between. CDR1 and CDR2 (germline): MDHEN, SYDVKM. The CDR3 runs to 16 residues. In DNA form, the CDR3 reads TGTGCCAGCAGTTTTAGTAGGGGGTCGGTGGACAATGAGCAGTTCTTC. Its protein is CASSFSRGSVDNEQFF.

The rearrangement joins TRBV5-1 to TRBJ1-3, with 9 bases lining up with TRBD1. This CDR3 is built from 16 residues. Trimming took 3 bases from V and 0 from J; bases not matched to a gene: 4. From germline, CDR1 is SGHRS and CDR2 YFSETQ. The CDR3 loop reads CASSWTGVGSGNTIYF. The CDR3 DNA reads TGCGCCAGCAGCTGGACAGGGGTAGGCTCTGGAAACACCATATATTTT.

V gene TRBV3-1 (or the pseudogene TRBV3-2) combines with J gene TRBJ1-1; TRBD1 aligns across 10 bases. Germline V lookup: CDR1 LGHDT, CDR2 YNNKEL (reference sequence). Trimming cost V 2 bases and J 2 bases; bases outside gene matches: 8. This CDR3 has 17 residues. The CDR3 here is CASSQTRDRGRNTEAFF. The CDR3 DNA follows: TGTGCCAGCAGCCAAACCCGGGACAGGGGAAGAAACACTGAAGCTTTCTTT.

The J gene is TRBJ1-1, the V gene TRBV30, with D perhaps matching TRBD1 (5 bases). V was clipped by 3 bases and J by 4 bases, with 12 bases between them. The CDR3 is 13 residues long. Per germline, CDR1 GTSNPN and CDR2 SVGIG (reference sequence). CDR3 in DNA: TGTGCCTGGAGCGCAGGGTTGAGCACTGAAGCTTTCTTT. Translating it yields CAWSAGLSTEAFF.

This clone occurred once. The gene calls are TRBV6-7 and TRBJ1-5, with 8 bases identical to TRBD1. TRBV6-7 is annotated as an ORF whose role is uncertain. J was trimmed by 5 bases and V by 5 bases; bases with no gene match: 5. The CDR3 consists of 14 residues. The CDR3 reads CASSVGQGHQPQHF. DNA for the CDR3: TGTGCCAGCAGTGTAGGACAGGGCCATCAGCCCCAGCATTTT.

The chain employs TRBV5-1 and TRBJ2-2, with D possibly TRBD2 on 6 matching bases. CDR3 length: 14 residues. V lost 5 bases to trimming and J lost 3 bases, with 11 bases between them. CDR1 and CDR2 from the germline V gene are SGHRS and YFSETQ. The CDR3 coding sequence is TGCGCCAGCAGGGGGGACTTTGACACCGGGGAGCTGTTTTTT. Its translation: CASRGDFDTGELFF.

This chain joins TRBV18 and TRBJ2-5; D remains unclear. The CDR3 spans 15 residues. Germline V gene lookup returns CDR1 KGHSH and CDR2 LQKENI. With 1 base removed from V and 1 base from J, the gap between germline ends came to 10 bases. CDR3 nucleotides: TGTGCCAGCTCACCACAGATACAGCCCCAAGAGACCCAGTACTTC. Translated: CASSPQIQPQETQYF.

The chain joins TRBV9 to TRBJ2-3; tentatively, D is TRBD1 (6 bases). Trimming left V 1 base short and J 0 bases short, with 15 bases between. From germline, CDR1 is SGDLS and CDR2 YYNGEE. The CDR3 has 17 residues. The CDR3 DNA sequence: TGTGCCAGCAGCGTAATGGGACATCCGGCTAGCACAGATACGCAGTATTTT. It translates to CASSVMGHPASTDTQYF.